Presented here are 14 T cell receptor beta chains from one specimen sequenced in a study of T cell changes during pregnancy in multiple sclerosis. The assay was immunoSEQ multiplex PCR, and TCRdb's table has in-frame clones only and misses some. The sample records over 55,000 clones, 90% to 95% being singletons. The sample was peripheral blood, taken after pregnancy. The source of these receptors is a female donor with multiple sclerosis, enrolled in a pregnancy study.

The genes are TRBV7-2 and TRBJ2-1; 11 bases match TRBD2. Germline CDR1 reads SGHTA; CDR2 reads FQGNSA. This CDR3 spans 16 amino acids. The junction had 7 bases not matched to a gene; V was cut back by 7 bases and J by 2 bases. The CDR3 sequence is CASTRLAGQAYNEQFF. CDR3 DNA: TGTGCCAGCACCCGACTAGCGGGGCAAGCCTACAATGAGCAGTTCTTC.

The chain joins TRBV11-3 to TRBJ2-7; maybe TRBD1 (5 bases). There are 13 residues in the CDR3. V was shortened by 5 bases and J by 4 bases, with 12 bases between the two germline ends. Germline V CDR1 and CDR2: SGHNT, YENEEA. Here the CDR3 reads CASSARQRYEQYF. The CDR3, as DNA: TGTGCCAGCAGCGCCCGACAGAGGTACGAGCAGTACTTC.

The chain recombines TRBV6-1 with TRBJ2-7; a weak D match, TRBD1 (5 bases). CDR1 is MNHNS, CDR2 SASEGT, per germline. Trimming took 2 bases from V and 3 from J, leaving 14 bases between them. The length of the CDR3 is 15 residues. For the CDR3, the DNA is TGTGCCAGCAGTGAATCGAGACAGTTTCACTACGAGCAGTACTTC. Protein sequence: CASSESRQFHYEQYF.

The chain links TRBV29-1 to TRBJ2-1; TRBD2 matches 7 bases. CDR3 length: 13 amino acids. V lost 4 bases, J lost 6 bases, and 6 bases stayed unmatched. The V gene's germline CDR1 is SQVTM and CDR2 ANQGSEA. The CDR3 region has the DNA TGCAGCGTTGCAGGACTAGAGATCAATGAGCAGTTCTTC. Translating it yields CSVAGLEINEQFF.

The rearrangement links TRBV5-1 to TRBJ2-5, with 10 bases that match TRBD1. Germline CDR1 is SGHRS and CDR2 is YFSETQ. With V trimmed by 4 bases and J by 4 bases, 13 bases remained unmatched. This CDR3 contains 17 residues. CDR3 protein: CASSMSTGTGERETQYF. As DNA, the CDR3 is TGCGCCAGCAGCATGAGTACCGGGACAGGGGAAAGAGAGACCCAGTACTTC.

This clone occurred once. This chain links TRBV11-3 with TRBJ1-1, with D unclear. Germline loops: CDR1 SGHNT, CDR2 YENEEA. Trimming took 8 bases from V and 4 from J, leaving 14 bases between them. This CDR3 comprises 13 residues. The CDR3 is CASARGAGTEAFF. DNA for the CDR3: TGTGCCAGCGCTCGGGGAGCGGGCACTGAAGCTTTCTTT.

V is TRBV5-6 and J is TRBJ2-5, with TRBD2 identical over 10 bases. The trim removed 5 bases at V and 0 bases at J, leaving 7 bases unmatched. The CDR3 covers 16 residues. Germline V gene lookup returns CDR1 SGHDT and CDR2 YYEEEE. CDR3 DNA: TGTGCCAGCAGATCTGGTAGCGGGAGGTACCAAGAGACCCAGTACTTC. Translation gives CASRSGSGRYQETQYF. The full variable domain, rest sourced from reference TRBV5-6 and TRBJ2-5, is DAGVTQSPTHLIKTRGQQVTLRCSPKSGHDTVSWYQQALGQGPQFIFQYYEEEERQRGNFPDRFSGHQFPNYSSELNVNALLLGDSALYLCASRSGSGRYQETQYFGPGTRLLVL.

This chain links TRBV4-3 with TRBJ2-7, with TRBD1 identical over 11 bases. Germline V CDR1 and CDR2: LGHNA, YSLEER. The CDR3 is made up of 14 amino acids. The ends lost 4 bases at V and 3 bases at J; junction bases unmatched: 2. The DNA of the CDR3 is TGCGCCAGCAGCCCAGGGACAGGGGGCTACGAGCAGTACTTC. It translates to CASSPGTGGYEQYF.

The rearrangement links TRBV5-1 to TRBJ2-2; D is perhaps TRBD2 (5 bases). This CDR3 contains 15 residues. Trimming left V 7 bases short and J 5 bases short, with 18 bases between. From germline, CDR1 is SGHRS and CDR2 YFSETQ. In DNA form, the CDR3 reads TGCGCCAGCGCCTCAAGGAGCGGACGAACCGGGGAGCTGTTTTTT. It codes for CASASRSGRTGELFF.

The chain has TRBV11-1 and TRBJ2-5, with D tentatively TRBD2 (5 bases). This CDR3 region has 15 residues. V lost 1 base to trimming and J lost 1 base, with 10 bases between them. Germline V lookup: CDR1 SGHAT, CDR2 FQDESV (reference sequence). The CDR3 sequence: CASSLVRGPQETQYF. Written as DNA, the CDR3 is TGTGCCAGCAGCTTAGTGCGCGGGCCCCAAGAGACCCAGTACTTC.

The chain is built from TRBV18 and TRBJ2-7; TRBD2 aligns across 7 bases. V lost 0 bases, J lost 4 bases, and 12 bases stayed unmatched. This CDR3 comprises 17 residues. Germline values: CDR1 KGHSH, CDR2 LQKENI. The CDR3 region is CASSPPRDQREKYEQYF. For the CDR3, the DNA is TGTGCCAGCTCACCACCGAGGGACCAGCGGGAAAAGTACGAGCAGTACTTC.

Concerning this clone itself: Sequence at one end of the junction differs from germline and may be a read error. This chain's CDR3 is CATSGDRGHQPQHF. CDR3 in DNA: TGTGCCACCAGCGGAGACAGGGGCCATCAGCCCCAGCATTTT. The chain joins TRBV15 to TRBJ1-5; TRBD1 matches 8 bases. CDR1 is LNHNV, CDR2 YYDKDF, per germline (reference sequence). The CDR3 consists of 14 residues.

The chain employs TRBV19 and TRBJ2-1, with D possibly TRBD2 on 5 matching bases. This CDR3 is 14 amino acids long. The germline gives CDR1 LNHDA, CDR2 SQIVND (reference sequence). V was clipped by 8 bases and J by 2 bases, with 13 bases between them. CDR3 protein: CASLPGGPYNEQFF. In DNA form, the CDR3 reads TGTGCCAGTCTCCCGGGCGGGCCCTACAATGAGCAGTTCTTC.

The genes are TRBV5-6 and TRBJ2-2, with D possibly matching TRBD2 (7 bases). The CDR3 contains 18 residues. Trimming stripped 4 bases from V and 0 bases from J, with 19 bases between. Germline V gene lookup returns CDR1 SGHDT and CDR2 YYEEEE. Here the CDR3 DNA reads TGTGCCAGCAGCAGGGATCCCGCGGGGGCAGCGAACACCGGGGAGCTGTTTTTT. This codes for CASSRDPAGAANTGELFF. Using reference TRBV5-6 and TRBJ2-2 for the parts outside the CDR3, the full variable domain is DAGVTQSPTHLIKTRGQQVTLRCSPKSGHDTVSWYQQALGQGPQFIFQYYEEEERQRGNFPDRFSGHQFPNYSSELNVNALLLGDSALYLCASSRDPAGAANTGELFFGEGSRLTVL.